Listed below are T cell receptor beta chains from one sample, sequenced in a study of shared clonotypes between healthy human individuals. Method: immunoSEQ multiplex PCR; TCRdb's copy keeps in-frame clones and lacks some. Counted here are some 490,000 clones, about 84% occurring once; the ten biggest clones make up about an eighth. Input material: PBMCs. The receptors come from a woman between 40 and 55 years old in good health. Some clones in this sample may be carry-over from other donors' samples. CDR3s include the opening cysteine and the closing phenylalanine or tryptophan.

V gene | CDR3 protein
TRBV2 | CASTPRLPPRDTQYF
TRBV2 | CASSDVGIEQYF
TRBV5-4 | CASSAPGLAGYEQFF
TRBV10-3 | CAISTGGAGFYGYTF
TRBV6-4 | CASSDQAGEGRNEQFF
TRBV21-1 | CASSNGVDPEAFF
TRBV27 | CASSGTSDEQFF
TRBV29-1 | CSVGASGSPDTQYF
TRBV5-4 | CASSPTSYNEQFF
TRBV7-9 | CASSSEDTQYF
TRBV12-5 | CASGSGGLYNEQFF
TRBV4-1 | CASSQDSTEVRRTAFF
TRBV4-2 | CASSQGTSGGNEQFF
TRBV19 | CASRDLWDTQYF
TRBV7-2 | CASSPLTGRTEAFF
TRBV7-8 | CASSFLGLAGLVADTQYF
TRBV2 | CASLQGRLGEQYF
TRBV4-1 | CASSPAGSYYGYTF
TRBV4-1 | CASSQDGRDTGELFF
TRBV27 | CASSIRTGAQETQYF
TRBV15 | CATSRVRSEAFF
TRBV28 | CASSLRLGGGNTEAFF